Listed here are 23 T cell receptor beta chains from one sample, sequenced in a study of human T cells and chemical hapten exposure. Time point in this sample: patch test 1, 2 weeks after DPC sensitization. Indicated treatment: therapeutic diphenylcyclopropenone sensitization with weekly scalp DPC. TCRdb fed the RACE reads into MiXCR, producing one record per CDR3 protein. The data show 150,000 to 200,000 distinct CDR3 sequences, about 14% seen once. This sample comprised whole blood, obtained in connection with sensitization to the hapten diphenylcyclopropenone (DPC). These receptors all come from a woman aged 25 to 39 with alopecia areata. Some clones in this sample may be carry-over from other donors' samples.

This clonotype has a count of ten or more. V and J are TRBV9 and TRBJ1-2; 8 bases match TRBD1. This CDR3 contains 15 residues. V lost 0 bases and J lost 0; bases outside the gene matches: 1. Germline values: CDR1 SGDLS, CDR2 YYNGEE. CDR3 amino acids: CASSVGGQANYGYTF. The CDR3 DNA reads TGTGCCAGCAGCGTAGGGGGACAGGCTAACTATGGCTACACCTTC.

The chain has TRBV5-1 and TRBJ2-5, with D possibly called TRBD1 or TRBD2 (5 bases each). V was shortened by 4 bases and J by 1 base, with 17 bases between the two germline ends. Germline CDR1 reads SGHRS; CDR2 reads YFSETQ. There are 16 residues in the CDR3. CDR3 DNA: TGCGCCAGCAGCGTAGGCTCCGGGACGGGCCAAGAGACCCAGTACTTC. This codes for CASSVGSGTGQETQYF.

There are a few counts of this clonotype. This chain links TRBV6-5 with TRBJ2-7; D perhaps matches TRBD2 (7 bases). V was shortened by 7 bases and J by 7 bases, with 11 bases between the two germline ends. Per the germline V gene, CDR1 is MNHEY and CDR2 is SVGAGI. The CDR3 covers 11 residues. CDR3 sequence (DNA): TGTGCCAGCAATAAGGGGGGGGAGCAGTACTTC. Protein sequence: CASNKGGEQYF.

This clonotype was detected many times. CDR3 in DNA: TGTGCCAGCTCACCCAGTTACGACTCTGGAAACACCATATATTTT. Its protein product is CASSPSYDSGNTIYF. The V gene is TRBV18, the J gene TRBJ1-3; D not resolved. Per germline, CDR1 KGHSH and CDR2 LQKENI. The CDR3 has 15 residues. Trimming stripped 3 bases from V and 0 bases from J, with 9 bases between.

The V call is TRBV19, the J call TRBJ2-2; 7 nucleotides align to TRBD1. CDR3 size: 15 residues. The germline V gene has CDR1 LNHDA and CDR2 SQIVND (reference sequence). V shed 7 bases, J shed 0 bases, and the junction held 5 bases outside the gene matches. Written as DNA, the CDR3 is TGTGCCAGTACAGGGGGACCTACGAACACCGGGGAGCTGTTTTTT. Its protein is CASTGGPTNTGELFF.

This clonotype has just a few counts. The J gene is TRBJ2-1, the V gene TRBV5-5, with D uncertain. Per the germline V gene, CDR1 is SGHKS and CDR2 is YYEKEE (reference sequence). V lost 1 base and J lost 9, with 5 bases in between. The CDR3 sequence is 11 residues long. This CDR3 reads CASSLISEQFF. CDR3 nucleotides: TGTGCCAGCAGCTTGATTAGTGAGCAGTTCTTC.

The chain is built from TRBV11-1 and TRBJ2-1; TRBD2 matches at 7 bases. This CDR3 comprises 13 residues. Germline CDR1 reads SGHAT; CDR2 reads FQDESV (reference sequence). The V and J ends lost 8 bases and 12 bases, in that order; junction bases with no gene match: 13. The CDR3 region has the DNA TGTGCCAGCCGTAGCGGGCCAGCCGGGGGGCAGTTCTTC. Translation: CASRSGPAGGQFF.

This clonotype was recorded at least ten times. V and J are TRBV18 and TRBJ1-4; 7 bases agree with TRBD1. Germline values: CDR1 KGHSH, CDR2 LQKENI. The CDR3 totals 18 residues. Germline trimming cut 2 bases from V and 0 bases from J; bases unmatched to any gene: 9. The CDR3 nucleotides read TGTGCCAGCTCACCAACGACAGGGCGAAGTGCAACTAATGAAAAACTGTTTTTT. It yields the protein CASSPTTGRSATNEKLFF. Looking up the rest from reference TRBV18 and TRBJ1-4 gives the full variable domain: NAGVMQNPRHLVRRRGQEARLRCSPMKGHSHVYWYRQLPEEGLKFMVYLQKENIIDESGMPKERFSAEFPKEGPSILRIQQVVRGDSAAYFCASSPTTGRSATNEKLFFGSGTQLSVL.

The genes are TRBV11-2 and TRBJ2-5, with 10 bases matching TRBD2. Germline V gene sequence: CDR1 SGHAT, CDR2 FQNNGV. The CDR3 totals 17 residues. V gave up 5 bases and J gave up 2 bases; unmatched junction bases: 11. The CDR3 protein is CASSPPRTSGKQETQYF. DNA of the CDR3: TGTGCCAGCAGCCCACCCCGGACTAGCGGAAAGCAAGAGACCCAGTACTTC.

The chain recombines TRBV4-3 with TRBJ2-1; 7 nucleotides agree with TRBD2. V dropped 0 bases and J dropped 10; count of bases not matched to a gene: 12. Germline CDR1 is LGHNA and CDR2 is YSLEER. CDR3 length: 16 residues. This chain's CDR3 is CASSQDARTRLGEQFF. The CDR3 nucleotides are TGCGCCAGCAGCCAAGATGCCAGGACTAGATTGGGGGAGCAGTTCTTC.

This chain's CDR3 is CSAYYRADTEAFF. CDR3 in DNA: TGCAGCGCCTACTACAGGGCCGACACTGAAGCTTTCTTT. V gene TRBV29-1 combines with J gene TRBJ1-1, with D possibly being TRBD1 (6 bases). The V gene lost 7 bases and the J gene lost 3 bases, with 15 bases spanning the gap. The CDR3 totals 13 residues. Germline-derived CDR1 and CDR2 are SQVTM and ANQGSEA.

This clonotype appeared a few times. This rearrangement joins TRBV18 to TRBJ1-1; 10 bases fit TRBD1. The CDR3 has 15 amino acids. Germline V gene sequence: CDR1 KGHSH, CDR2 LQKENI. J gave up 4 bases and V 3 bases, and 5 bases lay outside the gene matches. The CDR3 protein is CASSPQGTGVTEAFF. CDR3 sequence (DNA): TGTGCCAGCTCACCCCAGGGGACAGGGGTCACTGAAGCTTTCTTT.

This clonotype was counted ten times or more. The V and J genes are TRBV6-4 and TRBJ1-2; maybe TRBD1 (5 bases). The germline CDR1 and CDR2 sequences are MRHNA and SNTAGT. This CDR3 contains 13 residues. V lost 5 bases to trimming and J lost 3 bases, with 10 bases between them. The CDR3 loop is CASSWGGDYGYTF. The CDR3 DNA reads TGTGCCAGCAGTTGGGGCGGAGACTATGGCTACACCTTC.

This clonotype was observed a single time. The J gene is TRBJ1-6, the V gene TRBV4-2; 7 bases agree with TRBD1. Germline CDR1 and CDR2: LGHNA and YNFKEQ. V was pared by 4 bases and J by 8 bases, with 8 bases of the junction left unmatched. The CDR3 is made up of 15 amino acids. The CDR3 here is CASSPHHRGDSPLHF. The DNA for the CDR3 is TGTGCCAGCAGCCCACATCACAGGGGTGATTCACCCCTCCACTTT.

This clonotype has a count of ten or more. The CDR3 DNA reads as TGTGCCAGCAGCTTAGGTCCCAGGGGGGTTTACGATGAGCAGTTCTTC. It encodes CASSLGPRGVYDEQFF. This chain links TRBV7-3 with TRBJ2-1; D is possibly TRBD1 (7 bases). V was clipped by 2 bases and J by 8 bases, with 19 bases between them. There are 16 residues in the CDR3. Per the germline V gene, CDR1 is SGHTA and CDR2 is FQGTGA.

This clonotype was observed a handful of times. The chain carries TRBV18 and TRBJ2-3, with D tentatively TRBD2 (6 bases). This CDR3 spans 13 amino acids. V lost 8 bases and J lost 5, with 14 bases in between. The germline CDR1 and CDR2 sequences are KGHSH and LQKENI. Written as DNA, the CDR3 is TGTGCCAGCGGAGGGACTGGGGAAGATACGCAGTATTTT. This sequence encodes CASGGTGEDTQYF.

This clonotype was counted only a few times. The CDR3: CASSWGTASGNTIYF. Here the CDR3 DNA reads TGTGCCAGCAGTTGGGGAACAGCCTCTGGAAACACCATATATTTT. The V and J genes are TRBV6-5 and TRBJ1-3; D unclear. The CDR3 length is 15 residues. CDR1 is MNHEY, CDR2 SVGAGI, per germline. V lost 4 bases and J 0 bases, leaving 10 bases between the germline ends.

This clonotype was seen just once. The chain carries TRBV3-1 and TRBJ2-1; TRBD1 is a possible D gene (6 bases). CDR1 is LGHDT, CDR2 YNNKEL, per germline (reference sequence). The CDR3 has 14 amino acids. V lost 1 base, J lost 6 bases, and 10 bases lay in between. The CDR3 nucleotides are TGTGCCAGCAGCCAAGTAGGGGGACGCAATGAGCAGTTCTTC. Translating it yields CASSQVGGRNEQFF.

V usage is TRBV12-3 or TRBV12-4 and J usage is TRBJ1-1; D not certain. V was clipped by 3 bases and J by 10 bases, with 12 bases between them. This CDR3 region has 12 residues. The CDR3 DNA follows: TGTGCCAGCAGTTTTTTAGGGTCGGGAGCTTTCTTT. This encodes CASSFLGSGAFF.

This clonotype has only a few counts. The J gene is TRBJ2-7, the V gene TRBV7-9; the D gene is possibly TRBD2 (5 bases). Trimming left V 6 bases short and J 13 bases short, with 19 bases between. Per germline, CDR1 SEHNR and CDR2 FQNEAQ (reference sequence). This CDR3 is 12 amino acids long. The CDR3 spells CASSPHGRRGYF. The CDR3 nucleotides read TGTGCCAGCAGTCCTCACGGCCGCCGGGGTTACTTC.

This clonotype has just a few counts. V gene TRBV2 combines with J gene TRBJ1-5, with 7 bases matching TRBD1. The CDR3 runs to 13 residues. J was trimmed by 7 bases and V by 4 bases; bases with no gene match: 4. Germline V lookup: CDR1 SNHLY, CDR2 FYNNEI. The CDR3 spells CASSADRQQPQHF. Here the CDR3 DNA reads TGTGCCAGCAGTGCGGACAGGCAACAGCCCCAGCATTTT.

This clonotype appeared many times. The chain carries TRBV7-2 and TRBJ2-5; D not certain. Trimming took 5 bases from V and 10 from J, leaving 11 bases between them. Germline V gene lookup returns CDR1 SGHTA and CDR2 FQGNSA. The CDR3 loop spans 11 amino acids. CDR3 DNA: TGTGCCAGCAGCCGCGAGGTAGACCAGTACTTC. As protein: CASSREVDQYF.

This clonotype was observed a few times. The genes are TRBV18 and TRBJ2-7; 11 bases line up with TRBD1. With V trimmed by 1 base and J by 6 bases, 5 bases remained unmatched. Germline V gene sequence: CDR1 KGHSH, CDR2 LQKENI. CDR3 length: 15 residues. The CDR3 loop reads CASSPLSDRGREQYF. CDR3 bases: TGTGCCAGCTCACCACTTTCGGACAGGGGGCGCGAGCAGTACTTC.